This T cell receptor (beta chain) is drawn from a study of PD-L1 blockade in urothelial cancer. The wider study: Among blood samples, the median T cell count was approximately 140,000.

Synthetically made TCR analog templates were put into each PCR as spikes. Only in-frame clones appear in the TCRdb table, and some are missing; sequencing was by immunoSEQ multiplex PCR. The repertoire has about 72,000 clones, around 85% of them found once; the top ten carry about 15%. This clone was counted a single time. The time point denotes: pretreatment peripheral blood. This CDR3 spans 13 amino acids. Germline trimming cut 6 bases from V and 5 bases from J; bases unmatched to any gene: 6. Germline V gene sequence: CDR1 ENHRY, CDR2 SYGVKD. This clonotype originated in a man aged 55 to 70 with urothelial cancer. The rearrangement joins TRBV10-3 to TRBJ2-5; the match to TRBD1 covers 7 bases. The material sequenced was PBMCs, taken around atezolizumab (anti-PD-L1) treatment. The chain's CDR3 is CAISTGVVETQYF. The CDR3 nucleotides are TGTGCCATCAGCACAGGGGTGGTGGAGACCCAGTACTTC.